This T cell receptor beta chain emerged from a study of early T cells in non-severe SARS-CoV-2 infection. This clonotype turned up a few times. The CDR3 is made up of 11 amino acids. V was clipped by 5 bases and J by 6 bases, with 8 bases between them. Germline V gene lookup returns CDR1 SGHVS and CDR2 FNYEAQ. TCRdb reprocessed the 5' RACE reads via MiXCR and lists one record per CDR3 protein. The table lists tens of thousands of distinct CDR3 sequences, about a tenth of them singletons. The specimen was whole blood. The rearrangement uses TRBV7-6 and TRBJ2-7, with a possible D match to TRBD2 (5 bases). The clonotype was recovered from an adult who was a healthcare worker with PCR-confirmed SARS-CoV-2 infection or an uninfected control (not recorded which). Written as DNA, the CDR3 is TGTGCCAGCAGCGAGGGTCGCGAGCAGTACTTC. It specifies CASSEGREQYF. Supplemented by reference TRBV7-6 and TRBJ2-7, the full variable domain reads GAGVSQSPRYKVTKRGQDVALRCDPISGHVSLYWYRQALGQGPEFLTYFNYEAQQDKSGLPNDRFSAERPEGSISTLTIQRTEQRDSAMYRCASSEGREQYFGPGTRLTVT.